This T cell receptor (beta chain) was recovered during a study of Graves' ophthalmopathy and Graves' hyperthyroidism. Patients with other autoimmune diseases, uncontrolled infections, pregnancy or lactation were excluded. This CDR3 contains 13 residues. The germline gives CDR1 SNHLY, CDR2 FYNNEI. The ends lost 10 bases at V and 0 bases at J; junction bases unmatched: 2. Beta-chain TCR CDR3 regions were amplified from RNA transcripts. HTBI primers primed a first-round RT-PCR, and a second-round multiplex PCR followed. A single record per CDR3 protein comes from TCRdb applying MiXCR to the multiplex PCR reads. This table has 580,000 or so distinct CDR3 sequences, about two fifths appearing once.

The TCR originated in an adult man with Graves' hyperthyroidism. The sequencing sample was made of peripheral blood or thyroid tissue (not recorded which). The J gene is TRBJ1-4, the V gene TRBV2, with 7 bases that match TRBD1. The CDR3 sequence: CATDRATNEKLFF. CDR3 bases: TGTGCCACCGACAGGGCAACTAATGAAAAACTGTTTTTT.